Presented here are 27 T cell receptor beta chains from one specimen sequenced in a study of cytomegalovirus exposure and HLA in healthy donors. Generated by immunoSEQ multiplex PCR, the TCRdb table keeps only in-frame clones and is missing some. The data hold about 300,000 clones, with over 75% observed a single time. Sequencing was carried out using PBMCs. These receptors came from a woman under 30 in good health and CMV-seronegative.

This clone showed up just once. This chain joins TRBV29-1 and TRBJ1-2; 8 positions agree with TRBD1. This CDR3 is 13 amino acids long. Germline trimming cut 4 bases from V and 7 bases from J; bases unmatched to any gene: 8. The germline V gene has CDR1 SQVTM and CDR2 ANQGSEA. This chain's CDR3 is CSVAVRTGFGYTF. The DNA of the CDR3 is TGCAGCGTTGCGGTACGGACAGGGTTTGGCTACACCTTC.

The chain joins TRBV27 to TRBJ2-1, with TRBD1 matching 10 bases. The CDR3 consists of 15 residues. Germline loops: CDR1 MNHEY, CDR2 SMNVEV (reference sequence). V gave up 7 bases and J gave up 10 bases; unmatched junction bases: 13. CDR3 DNA sequence: TGTGCCAGCAAGCACGGGACAGGGGTCCTAATGGAGCAGTTCTTC. Translating it yields CASKHGTGVLMEQFF.

The chain joins TRBV27 to TRBJ2-7; D remains ambiguous. Trimming removed 6 bases from V and 5 bases from J, with 8 bases in between. The CDR3 totals 11 residues. Germline CDR1 reads MNHEY; CDR2 reads SMNVEV (reference sequence). The DNA for the CDR3 is TGTGCCAGCAGGTCTTTCGACGAGCAGTACTTC. It yields the protein CASRSFDEQYF.

The chain links TRBV10-2 to TRBJ2-5; 8 positions match TRBD1. The V gene's germline CDR1 is WSHSY and CDR2 SAAADI. The V gene end was trimmed by 8 bases and the J gene end by 5 bases; junction bases not matched to a gene: 10. The CDR3 totals 14 residues. The CDR3 DNA is TGCGCCAGCCATACAGGGGGTACAGCGGAGACCCAGTACTTC. It specifies CASHTGGTAETQYF.

The chain combines TRBV11-2 with TRBJ2-1; TRBD2 is a possible D gene (5 bases). Trimming stripped 5 bases from V and 6 bases from J, with 14 bases between. Germline V gene sequence: CDR1 SGHAT, CDR2 FQNNGV. The CDR3 spans 14 residues. Here the CDR3 DNA reads TGTGCCAGCAGCCTACAAGCGGACTCCAATGAGCAGTTCTTC. This gives the protein CASSLQADSNEQFF. Together with reference TRBV11-2 and TRBJ2-1, the CDR3 gives the full variable domain: EAGVAQSPRYKIIEKRQSVAFWCNPISGHATLYWYQQILGQGPKLLIQFQNNGVVDDSQLPKDRFSAERLKGVDSTLKIQPAKLEDSAVYLCASSLQADSNEQFFGPGTRLTVL.

Remarks on this clone: This same CDR3 is encoded by further DNA sequences in the sample. The chain couples TRBV5-1 to TRBJ2-7; 7 bases fit TRBD2. The CDR3 is 17 residues long. V trimming: 4 bases; J trimming: 5 bases; junction bases outside the gene matches: 18. CDR1 and CDR2 from the germline V gene are SGHRS and YFSETQ. CDR3 DNA sequence: TGCGCCAGCAGCCTGGTCCATCGTTGGGACTACGGCCACGAGCAGTACTTC. Translating gives CASSLVHRWDYGHEQYF. The variable domain in full, with the rest retrieved from reference TRBV5-1 and TRBJ2-7, is KAGVTQTPRYLIKTRGQQVTLSCSPISGHRSVSWYQQTPGQGLQFLFEYFSETQRNKGNFPGRFSGRQFSNSRSEMNVSTLELGDSALYLCASSLVHRWDYGHEQYFGPGTRLTVT.

V and J are TRBV7-6 and TRBJ1-1; D might be TRBD1 (5 bases). The V gene's germline CDR1 is SGHVS and CDR2 FNYEAQ. The CDR3 consists of 15 residues. The V end was cut by 4 bases, the J end by 3 bases, with 15 bases between. CDR3 nucleotides: TGTGCCAGCAGCTGGGGGATAGCGGGGTACACTGAAGCTTTCTTT. It specifies CASSWGIAGYTEAFF. Based on the CDR3 plus reference TRBV7-6 and TRBJ1-1, the full variable domain is GAGVSQSPRYKVTKRGQDVALRCDPISGHVSLYWYRQALGQGPEFLTYFNYEAQQDKSGLPNDRFSAERPEGSISTLTIQRTEQRDSAMYRCASSWGIAGYTEAFFGQGTRLTVV.

This chain's CDR3 is CASSGLAGGEQFF. Written as DNA, the CDR3 is TGTGCCAGCTCGGGACTAGCGGGAGGAGAGCAGTTCTTC. V usage is TRBV6-1 and J usage is TRBJ2-1, with 15 positions matching TRBD2. CDR1 and CDR2 from the germline V gene are MNHNS and SASEGT. The V and J ends lost 8 bases and 10 bases, in that order; junction bases with no gene match: 3. This CDR3 spans 13 amino acids.

The chain recombines TRBV4-1 with TRBJ1-2, with D perhaps matching TRBD1 (6 bases). The CDR3 totals 14 residues. V was pared by 0 bases and J by 3 bases, with 8 bases between. From germline, CDR1 is MGHRA and CDR2 YSYEKL. The CDR3: CASSQEGADYGYTF. The CDR3 DNA sequence: TGCGCCAGCAGCCAAGAGGGGGCGGACTATGGCTACACCTTC.

The chain couples TRBV25-1 to TRBJ2-7, with D possibly being TRBD1 (5 bases). V was pared by 3 bases and J by 2 bases, with 8 bases between. CDR3 length equals 13 residues. Per germline, CDR1 MGHDK and CDR2 SYGVNS. CDR3 amino acids: CASSDDSAYEQYF. The CDR3 coding sequence is TGTGCCAGCAGTGATGACAGTGCCTACGAGCAGTACTTC.

This clone was found once. The chain is built from TRBV27 and TRBJ2-7; D gene ambiguous. This CDR3 has 12 amino acids. The germline V gene encodes CDR1 MNHEY and CDR2 SMNVEV (reference sequence). V lost 4 bases and J 2 bases, leaving 6 bases between the germline ends. CDR3 in amino acids: CASSCLPYEQYF. The CDR3 DNA is TGTGCCAGCAGTTGTCTCCCCTACGAGCAGTACTTC.

The genes are TRBV15 and TRBJ1-5; the D gene is possibly TRBD1 (5 bases). Trimming pared 0 bases from V and 1 base from J, leaving 10 bases between. The CDR3 runs 16 residues. CDR1 is LNHNV and CDR2 is YYDKDF in the germline V gene (reference sequence). CDR3 in amino acids: CATSRETGGSNQPQHF. The CDR3 bases are TGTGCCACCAGCAGAGAAACGGGGGGAAGCAATCAGCCCCAGCATTTT.

The chain links TRBV5-1 to TRBJ2-1; 9 nucleotides align to TRBD2. The CDR3 runs to 15 residues. Germline V gene lookup returns CDR1 SGHRS and CDR2 YFSETQ. Trimming at V came to 2 bases and at J to 5 bases, leaving 5 bases not matched to a gene. CDR3 amino acids: CASSLPSGDNNEQFF. Written as DNA, the CDR3 is TGCGCCAGCAGCTTACCTAGCGGGGACAACAATGAGCAGTTCTTC.

The chain recombines TRBV19 with TRBJ2-1; D may be TRBD2 (5 bases). V lost 5 bases, J lost 0 bases, and 14 bases lay in between. The CDR3 totals 16 residues. Germline values: CDR1 LNHDA, CDR2 SQIVND (reference sequence). The CDR3: CASSHASLGSYNEQFF. The CDR3 nucleotides read TGTGCCAGTAGTCACGCTAGCTTGGGCTCCTACAATGAGCAGTTCTTC.

V gene TRBV7-6 combines with J gene TRBJ2-7; no clear D. Trimming left V 1 base short and J 0 bases short, with 10 bases between. This CDR3 has 15 amino acids. Germline CDR1 reads SGHVS; CDR2 reads FNYEAQ. CDR3 in amino acids: CASSLVAAPSYEQYF. The CDR3 DNA reads TGTGCCAGCAGCTTAGTGGCTGCCCCCTCCTACGAGCAGTACTTC. Filled out from reference TRBV7-6 and TRBJ2-7, the complete variable domain reads GAGVSQSPRYKVTKRGQDVALRCDPISGHVSLYWYRQALGQGPEFLTYFNYEAQQDKSGLPNDRFSAERPEGSISTLTIQRTEQRDSAMYRCASSLVAAPSYEQYFGPGTRLTVT.

The genes are TRBV9 and TRBJ2-1, with 7 nucleotides matching TRBD2. Trimming cost V 4 bases and J 4 bases; bases outside gene matches: 8. The germline CDR1 and CDR2 sequences are SGDLS and YYNGEE. The CDR3 sequence is 15 residues long. The CDR3 DNA reads TGTGCCAGCAGCATCAGACTAGCAGCTTACAATGAGCAGTTCTTC. Translated: CASSIRLAAYNEQFF. Full variable domain (missing parts from reference TRBV9 and TRBJ2-1): DSGVTQTPKHLITATGQRVTLRCSPRSGDLSVYWYQQSLDQGLQFLIQYYNGEERAKGNILERFSAQQFPDLHSELNLSSLELGDSALYFCASSIRLAAYNEQFFGPGTRLTVL.

In regard to this clone: Other DNA sequences of this sample code for an identical CDR3. V usage is TRBV9 and J usage is TRBJ2-5; 14 bases map to TRBD2. The germline V gene has CDR1 SGDLS and CDR2 YYNGEE. V shed 2 bases and J 5 bases; nucleotides not matched to a gene: 5. The CDR3 sequence is 16 residues long. CDR3 nucleotides: TGTGCCAGCAGCGTCGGGACTAGCGGGAGTAGGGAGACCCAGTACTTC. It specifies CASSVGTSGSRETQYF.

V and J are TRBV12-2 and TRBJ2-1; no check of the table's D call, TRBD2, against the DNA was made. TRBV12-2 is noted as a pseudogene. This CDR3 comprises 16 residues. The CDR3 DNA follows: TGTGCAAGTCGCCCCCCGACTAGCGGGATCGACAATGAGCAGTTCTTC. It translates to CASRPPTSGIDNEQFF.

The table lists this clone with a few counts. The chain employs TRBV28 and TRBJ1-3; tentatively, D is TRBD1 (6 bases). The V end was cut by 2 bases, the J end by 4 bases, with 15 bases between. CDR1 and CDR2 from the germline V gene are MDHEN and SYDVKM. CDR3 length: 16 amino acids. CDR3: CASSLGGAIRGNTIYF. The CDR3 bases are TGTGCCAGCAGTTTAGGGGGGGCAATTCGAGGAAACACCATATATTTT.

The chain has TRBV5-6 and TRBJ2-1, with 10 nucleotides matching TRBD2. V gave up 1 base and J gave up 7 bases; unmatched junction bases: 8. The CDR3 has 16 residues. Germline V gives CDR1 SGHDT, CDR2 YYEEEE. The CDR3 reads CASSLRPSGSMNEQFF. Here the CDR3 DNA reads TGTGCCAGCAGCTTGAGGCCTAGCGGGAGTATGAATGAGCAGTTCTTC.

The rearrangement links TRBV4-3 to TRBJ2-3; TRBD2 aligns across 10 bases. The CDR3 runs to 17 residues. After removal of 1 base from V and 4 bases from J, the junction contained 8 bases not matched to a gene. From germline, CDR1 is LGHNA and CDR2 YSLEER. CDR3 in amino acids: CASSQGPGLANADTQYF. CDR3 bases: TGCGCCAGCAGCCAAGGACCGGGACTAGCGAACGCAGATACGCAGTATTTT.

The genes are TRBV9 and TRBJ2-1; D might be TRBD2 (5 bases). Deletions cut 4 bases from V and 4 bases from J, with 9 bases between. The CDR3 is 13 amino acids. Germline V CDR1 and CDR2: SGDLS, YYNGEE. In DNA form, the CDR3 reads TGTGCCAGCAGCCGGGCGGGTTACAATGAGCAGTTCTTC. Protein product: CASSRAGYNEQFF.

The V and J genes are TRBV4-1 and TRBJ1-1, with 8 nucleotides matching TRBD1. CDR1 MGHRA and CDR2 YSYEKL come from the germline V gene. Trimming removed 5 bases from V and 5 bases from J; junction bases left unmatched: 10. The CDR3 is 15 amino acids. CDR3 loop: CASSWRGTGGTEAFF. Written as DNA, the CDR3 is TGCGCCAGCAGCTGGCGGGGTACAGGGGGGACTGAAGCTTTCTTT.

The CDR3 spells CASSPGTSGGTDTQYF. In nucleotides, the CDR3 is TGTGCCAGCAGTCCCGGGACTAGCGGGGGAACAGATACGCAGTATTTT. V gene TRBV27 combines with J gene TRBJ2-3, with 14 bases aligning to TRBD2. Losses at the gene ends were 5 bases for V and 3 bases for J; bases not matched to a gene: 4. The CDR3 length is 16 residues. Germline CDR1 MNHEY, CDR2 SMNVEV (reference sequence).

Written as DNA, the CDR3 is TGTGCTAGTGGTTTGATTAGCGGGAGTATCCACAATGAGCAGTTCTTC. It translates to CASGLISGSIHNEQFF. This chain joins TRBV12-5 and TRBJ2-1, with 9 bases lining up with TRBD2. The CDR3 is 16 amino acids. V lost 2 bases and J lost 5; bases outside the gene matches: 7. The V gene's germline CDR1 is LGHNT and CDR2 FRNRAP.

The chain is built from TRBV2 and TRBJ1-2; possible D gene TRBD1, 6 bases. From germline, CDR1 is SNHLY and CDR2 FYNNEI. The V end lost 4 bases, the J end lost 4 bases, and 13 bases lay between the germline ends. CDR3 length: 14 residues. The CDR3: CASSVGGAGYGYTF. The CDR3 nucleotides are TGTGCCAGCAGTGTAGGGGGGGCTGGCTATGGCTACACCTTC.

The genes are TRBV7-9 and TRBJ1-1; perhaps TRBD1 as D (6 bases). The V gene's germline CDR1 is SEHNR and CDR2 FQNEAQ (reference sequence). The CDR3 spans 16 residues. The V and J ends lost 5 bases and 1 base respectively, with 17 bases between them. CDR3 protein: CASSLRGGRRNTEAFF. CDR3 coding DNA: TGTGCCAGCAGCCTACGAGGGGGACGTAGGAACACTGAAGCTTTCTTT.